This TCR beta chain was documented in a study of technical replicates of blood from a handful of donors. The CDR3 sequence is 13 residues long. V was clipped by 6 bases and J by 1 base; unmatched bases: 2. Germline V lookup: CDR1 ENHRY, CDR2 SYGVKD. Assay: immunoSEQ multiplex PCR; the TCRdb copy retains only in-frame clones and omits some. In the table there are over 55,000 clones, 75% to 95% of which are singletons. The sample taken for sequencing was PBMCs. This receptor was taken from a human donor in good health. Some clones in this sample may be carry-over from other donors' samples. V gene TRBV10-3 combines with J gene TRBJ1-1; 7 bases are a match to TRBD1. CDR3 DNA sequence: TGTGCCATCAGACAGGGGCCGAACACTGAAGCTTTCTTT. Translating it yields CAIRQGPNTEAFF.